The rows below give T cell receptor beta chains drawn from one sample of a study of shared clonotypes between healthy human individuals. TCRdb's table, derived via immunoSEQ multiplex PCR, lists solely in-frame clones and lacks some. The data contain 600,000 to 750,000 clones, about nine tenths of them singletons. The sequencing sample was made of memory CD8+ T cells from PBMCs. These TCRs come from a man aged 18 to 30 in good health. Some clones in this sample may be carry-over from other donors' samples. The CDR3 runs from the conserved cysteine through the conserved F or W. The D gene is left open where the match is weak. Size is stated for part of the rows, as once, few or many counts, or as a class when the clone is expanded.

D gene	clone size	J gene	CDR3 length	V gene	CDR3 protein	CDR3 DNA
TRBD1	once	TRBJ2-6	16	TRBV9	CASSPDRAAGANVLTF	TGTGCCAGCAGCCCGGACAGGGCCGCTGGGGCCAACGTCCTGACTTTC
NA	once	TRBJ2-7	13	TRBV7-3	CASSLSGGREQYF	TGTGCCAGCAGCTTAAGTGGGGGTCGGGAGCAGTACTTC
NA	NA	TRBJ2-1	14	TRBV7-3	CASSRDPDGREQFF	TGTGCCAGCAGCCGGGACCCGGATGGGCGTGAGCAGTTCTTC
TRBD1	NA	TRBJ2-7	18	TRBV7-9	CASSFFHPDRGFLGEQYF	TGTGCCAGCAGCTTTTTCCACCCGGACAGGGGTTTCCTCGGCGAGCAGTACTTC
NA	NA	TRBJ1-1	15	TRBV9	CASSVGQGMNTEAFF	TGTGCCAGCAGCGTAGGTCAGGGGATGAACACTGAAGCTTTCTTT
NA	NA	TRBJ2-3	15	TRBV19	CASTESGFSTDTQYF	TGTGCCAGTACCGAATCCGGGTTTAGCACAGATACGCAGTATTTT
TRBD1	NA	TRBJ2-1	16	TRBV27	CASTRPGTGVYNEQFF	TGTGCCAGCACCAGGCCTGGGACAGGGGTCTACAATGAGCAGTTCTTC
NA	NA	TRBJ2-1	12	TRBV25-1	CASSPGGYGQFF	TGTGCCAGCAGTCCAGGGGGGTACGGGCAGTTCTTC
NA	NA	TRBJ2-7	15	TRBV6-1	CASSEWSMGAYEQYF	TGTGCCAGCAGTGAATGGTCGATGGGTGCCTACGAGCAGTACTTC
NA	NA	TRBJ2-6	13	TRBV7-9	CASSLTGANVLTF	TGTGCCAGCAGTTTAACCGGGGCCAACGTCCTGACTTTC
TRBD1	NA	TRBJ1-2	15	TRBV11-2	CASSPRDRFPYGYTF	TGTGCCAGCAGCCCCCGGGACAGGTTTCCTTATGGCTACACCTTC
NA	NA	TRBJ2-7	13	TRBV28	CASSFGPGYEQYF	TGTGCCAGCAGTTTCGGCCCCGGTTACGAGCAGTACTTC
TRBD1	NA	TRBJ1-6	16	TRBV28	CASSGQGSPYNSPLHF	TGTGCCAGCAGTGGACAGGGTTCCCCCTATAATTCACCCCTCCACTTT
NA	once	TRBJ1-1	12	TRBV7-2	CASSPRGLETFF	TGTGCCAGCAGCCCGCGGGGACTTGAGACTTTCTTT
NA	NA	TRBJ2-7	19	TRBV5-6	CASSLEGTGKGMSSYEQYF	TGTGCCAGCAGCTTGGAGGGGACTGGGAAGGGAATGAGCTCCTACGAGCAGTACTTC
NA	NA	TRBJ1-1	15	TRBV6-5	CASSYSVGVGTEAFF	TGTGCCAGCAGTTACTCGGTGGGGGTGGGCACTGAAGCTTTCTTT
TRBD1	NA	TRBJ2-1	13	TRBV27	CASSHRGGGEQFF	TGTGCCAGCAGCCACAGGGGTGGGGGTGAGCAGTTCTTC
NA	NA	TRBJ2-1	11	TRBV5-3	CARSFDYEQFF	TGTGCCAGAAGCTTCGACTATGAGCAGTTCTTC
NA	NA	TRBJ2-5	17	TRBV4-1	CASSQDVGRDPIETQYF	TGCGCCAGCAGCCAAGATGTTGGTAGGGATCCGATAGAGACCCAGTACTTC
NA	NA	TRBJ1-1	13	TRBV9	CASSVTGITEAFF	TGTGCCAGCAGCGTAACTGGGATCACTGAAGCTTTCTTT
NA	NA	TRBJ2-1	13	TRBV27	CASSLPGPNTQFF	TGTGCCAGCAGTTTACCGGGACCAAATACGCAGTTCTTC
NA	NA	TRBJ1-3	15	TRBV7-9	CASSARLGSGNTIYF	TGTGCCAGCAGCGCCCGTCTGGGGTCTGGAAACACCATATATTTT
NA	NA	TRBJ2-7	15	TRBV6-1	CASSQFGARVYEQYF	TGTGCCAGCAGCCAATTTGGGGCGCGGGTGTACGAGCAGTACTTC